Only a few counts were recorded for the clone carrying this TCR beta chain. Antigen specificity is unknown. Healthy bone marrow donors formed the donor group. This sample is part of a study of cytomegalovirus exposure and HLA in healthy donors. The study ran its PCR with 60 Vbeta and 13 Jbeta primers. The repertoire was sequenced with immunoSEQ multiplex PCR; TCRdb's copy has only in-frame clones and lacks some. Among around 85,000 clones listed, less than 85% were seen once. Germline V lookup: CDR1 MGHRA, CDR2 YSYEKL. The CDR3 extends over 13 amino acids. The ends were cut back, 1 base at V and 6 bases at J, with 10 bases in the middle. Notes on the study in general: A later analysis linked a missense DCLRE1C variant to TCR beta V- and J-gene trimming. Within a later analysis, the majority of CMV-associated TCR beta chains appeared HLA-restricted. Upon later analysis, TCR association rates were observed to vary by HLA locus, being highest for DRB1 and lowest for HLA-C.

This chain links TRBV4-1 with TRBJ2-7; D is undetermined. The clonotype comes from a man in his fifties or sixties in good health and CMV-seronegative. Sequenced input: PBMCs. CDR3 loop: CASSQGLVREQYF. The CDR3 DNA sequence: TGCGCCAGCAGCCAAGGGCTAGTTCGCGAGCAGTACTTC.